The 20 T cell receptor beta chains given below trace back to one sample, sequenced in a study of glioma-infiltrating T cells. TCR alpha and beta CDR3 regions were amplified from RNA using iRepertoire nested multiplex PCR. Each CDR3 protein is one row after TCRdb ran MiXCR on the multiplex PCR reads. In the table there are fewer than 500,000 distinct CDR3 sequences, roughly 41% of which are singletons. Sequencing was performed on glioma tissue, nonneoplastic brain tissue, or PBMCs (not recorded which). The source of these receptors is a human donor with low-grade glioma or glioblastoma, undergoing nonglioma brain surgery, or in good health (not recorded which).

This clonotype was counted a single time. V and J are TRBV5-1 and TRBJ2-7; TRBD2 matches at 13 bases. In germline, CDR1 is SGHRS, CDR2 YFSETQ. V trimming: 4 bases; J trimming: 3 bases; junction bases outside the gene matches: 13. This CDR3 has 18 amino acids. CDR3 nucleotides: TGCGCCAGCAGCGGGGGACTAGCGGGATGGTCTACAATCTACGAGCAGTACTTC. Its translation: CASSGGLAGWSTIYEQYF.

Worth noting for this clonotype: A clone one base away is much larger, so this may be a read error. DNA of the CDR3: TGCAGTGCTATAGACTGGGACACCGAGCAGTACTTC. It translates to CSAIDWDTEQYF. The rearrangement joins TRBV20-1 to TRBJ2-7; TRBD1 might be the D (6 bases). The CDR3 length is 12 residues. V lost 4 bases to trimming and J lost 6 bases, with 13 bases between them. CDR1 DFQATT and CDR2 SNEGSKA come from the germline V gene (reference sequence).

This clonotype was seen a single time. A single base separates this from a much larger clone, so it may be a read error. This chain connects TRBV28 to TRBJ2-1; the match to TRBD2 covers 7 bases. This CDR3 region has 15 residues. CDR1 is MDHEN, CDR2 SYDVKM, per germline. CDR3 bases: TGTGCCAGCAGCCAAGCCGGGACTACCGACAATGAGCGGTTCTTC. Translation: CASSQAGTTDNERFF.

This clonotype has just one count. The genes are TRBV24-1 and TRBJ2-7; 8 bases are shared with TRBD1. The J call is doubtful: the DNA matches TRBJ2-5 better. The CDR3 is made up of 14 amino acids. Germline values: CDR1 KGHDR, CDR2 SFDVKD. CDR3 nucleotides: TGTGCCACCAGTGATAGGACAGGGCTAGAGACCCAGTACTTC. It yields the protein CATSDRTGLETQYF.

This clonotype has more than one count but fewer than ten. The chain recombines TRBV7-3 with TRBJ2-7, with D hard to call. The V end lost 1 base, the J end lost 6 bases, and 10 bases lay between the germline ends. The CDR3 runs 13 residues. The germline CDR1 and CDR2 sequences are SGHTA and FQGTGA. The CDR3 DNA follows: TGTGCCAGCAGCTTAAGGGCACCTAGCGAGCAGTACTTC. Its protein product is CASSLRAPSEQYF.

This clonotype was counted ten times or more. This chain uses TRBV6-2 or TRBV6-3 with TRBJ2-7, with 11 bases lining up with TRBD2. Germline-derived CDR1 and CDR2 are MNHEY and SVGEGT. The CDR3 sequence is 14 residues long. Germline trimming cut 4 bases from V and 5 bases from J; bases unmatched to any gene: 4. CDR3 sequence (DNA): TGTGCCAGCAGTTCGAGACTAGCGGGACACGAGCAGTACTTC. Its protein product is CASSSRLAGHEQYF.

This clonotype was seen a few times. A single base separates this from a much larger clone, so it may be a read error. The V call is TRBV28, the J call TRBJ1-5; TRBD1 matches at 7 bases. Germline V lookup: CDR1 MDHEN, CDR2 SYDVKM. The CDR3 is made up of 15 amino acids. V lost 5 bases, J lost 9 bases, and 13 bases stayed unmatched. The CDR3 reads CASSEHRGNGRPQHF. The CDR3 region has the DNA TGTGCCAGCAGTGAACACAGGGGCAACGGGCGGCCCCAGCATTTT. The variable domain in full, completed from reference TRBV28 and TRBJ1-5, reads DVKVTQSSRYLVKRTGEKVFLECVQDMDHENMFWYRQDPGLGLRLIYFSYDVKMKEKGDIPEGYSVSREKKERFSLILESASTNQTSMYLCASSEHRGNGRPQHFGDGTRLSIL.

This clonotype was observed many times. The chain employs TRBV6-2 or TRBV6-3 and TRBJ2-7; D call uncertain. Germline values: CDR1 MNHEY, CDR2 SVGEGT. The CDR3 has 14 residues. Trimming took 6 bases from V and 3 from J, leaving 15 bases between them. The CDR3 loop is CASRPPRDVYEQYF. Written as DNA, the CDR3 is TGTGCCAGCAGGCCCCCGAGAGATGTCTACGAGCAGTACTTC.

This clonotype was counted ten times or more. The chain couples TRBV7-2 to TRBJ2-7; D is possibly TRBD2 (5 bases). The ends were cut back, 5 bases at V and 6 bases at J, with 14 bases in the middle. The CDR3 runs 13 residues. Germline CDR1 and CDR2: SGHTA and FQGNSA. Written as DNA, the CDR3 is TGTGCCAGCAGCACCCGGGGTTCCCTCGAGCAGTACTTC. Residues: CASSTRGSLEQYF. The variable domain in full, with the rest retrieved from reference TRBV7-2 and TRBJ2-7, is GAGVSQSPSNKVTEKGKDVELRCDPISGHTALYWYRQSLGQGLEFLIYFQGNSAPDKSGLPSDRFSAERTGGSVSTLTIQRTQQEDSAVYLCASSTRGSLEQYFGPGTRLTVT.

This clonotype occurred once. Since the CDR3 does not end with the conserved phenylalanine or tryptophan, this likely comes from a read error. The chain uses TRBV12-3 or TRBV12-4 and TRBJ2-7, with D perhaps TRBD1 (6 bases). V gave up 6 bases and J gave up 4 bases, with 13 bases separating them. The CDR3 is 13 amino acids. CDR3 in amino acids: CASRFNREYEQYY. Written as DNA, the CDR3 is TGTGCCAGCAGATTCAACAGGGAGTACGAGCAGTACTAC.

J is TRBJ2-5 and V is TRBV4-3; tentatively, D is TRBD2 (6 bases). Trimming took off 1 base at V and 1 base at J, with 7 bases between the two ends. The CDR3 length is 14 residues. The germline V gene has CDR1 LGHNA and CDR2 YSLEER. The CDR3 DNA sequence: TGCGCCAGCAGCCAAGTAGCGGCCCAAGAGACCCAGTACTTC. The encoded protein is CASSQVAAQETQYF.

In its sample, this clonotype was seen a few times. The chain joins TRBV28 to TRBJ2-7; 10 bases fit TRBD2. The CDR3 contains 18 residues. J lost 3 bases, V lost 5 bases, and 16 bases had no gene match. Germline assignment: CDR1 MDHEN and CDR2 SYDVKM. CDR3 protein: CASSLTTWASGRYYEQYF. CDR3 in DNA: TGTGCCAGCAGTCTCACCACCTGGGCTAGCGGGAGATACTACGAGCAGTACTTC.

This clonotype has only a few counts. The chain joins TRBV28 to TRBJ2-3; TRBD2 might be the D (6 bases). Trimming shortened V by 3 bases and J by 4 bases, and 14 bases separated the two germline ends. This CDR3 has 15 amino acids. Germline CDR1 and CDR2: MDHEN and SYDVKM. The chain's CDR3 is CASSFLFGSADTQYF. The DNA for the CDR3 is TGTGCCAGCAGTTTTCTTTTCGGGAGTGCAGATACGCAGTATTTT.

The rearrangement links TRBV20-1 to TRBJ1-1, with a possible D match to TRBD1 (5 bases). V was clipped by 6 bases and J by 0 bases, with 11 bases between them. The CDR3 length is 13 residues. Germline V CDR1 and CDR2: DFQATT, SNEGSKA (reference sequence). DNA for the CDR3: TGCAGTGCCCGGGACTGGGTGAACACTGAAGCTTTCTTT. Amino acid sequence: CSARDWVNTEAFF.

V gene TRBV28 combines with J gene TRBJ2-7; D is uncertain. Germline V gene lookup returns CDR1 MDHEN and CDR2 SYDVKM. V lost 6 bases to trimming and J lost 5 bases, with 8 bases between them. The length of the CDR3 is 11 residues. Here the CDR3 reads CASRSDNEQYF. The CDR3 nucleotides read TGTGCCAGCAGGTCCGACAACGAGCAGTACTTC.

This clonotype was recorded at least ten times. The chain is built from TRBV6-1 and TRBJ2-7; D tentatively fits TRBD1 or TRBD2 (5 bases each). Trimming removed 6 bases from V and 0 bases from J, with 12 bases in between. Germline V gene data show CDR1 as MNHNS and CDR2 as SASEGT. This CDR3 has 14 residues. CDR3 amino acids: CASSRDGTSYEQYF. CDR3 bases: TGTGCCAGCAGCCGGGACGGGACCTCCTACGAGCAGTACTTC.

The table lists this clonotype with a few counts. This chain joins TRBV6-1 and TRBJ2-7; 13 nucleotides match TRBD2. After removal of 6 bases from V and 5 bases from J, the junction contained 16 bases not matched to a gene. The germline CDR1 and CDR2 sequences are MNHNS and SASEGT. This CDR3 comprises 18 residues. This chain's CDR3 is CASRPGLAGARVRDEQYF. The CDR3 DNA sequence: TGTGCCAGCAGACCCGGACTAGCGGGAGCGAGGGTAAGAGACGAGCAGTACTTC.

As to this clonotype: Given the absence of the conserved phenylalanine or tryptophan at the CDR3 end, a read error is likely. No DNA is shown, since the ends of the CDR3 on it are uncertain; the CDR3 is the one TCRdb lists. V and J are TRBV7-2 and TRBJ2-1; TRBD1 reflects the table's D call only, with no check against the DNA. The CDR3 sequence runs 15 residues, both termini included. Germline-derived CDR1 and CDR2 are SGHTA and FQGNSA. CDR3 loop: CARTSDRVLFWGKFL.

In DNA, the CDR3 is TGTGCCAGCAGTTCAGGGTCGGGCTCCTACGAGCAGTACTTC. Translation gives CASSSGSGSYEQYF. The rearrangement uses TRBV11-2 and TRBJ2-7; D possibly corresponds to TRBD1 (5 bases). CDR3 length: 14 residues. V was shortened by 6 bases and J by 0 bases, with 12 bases between the two germline ends. Germline loops: CDR1 SGHAT, CDR2 FQNNGV. The full variable domain, completed using reference TRBV11-2 and TRBJ2-7, is EAGVAQSPRYKIIEKRQSVAFWCNPISGHATLYWYQQILGQGPKLLIQFQNNGVVDDSQLPKDRFSAERLKGVDSTLKIQPAKLEDSAVYLCASSSGSGSYEQYFGPGTRLTVT.

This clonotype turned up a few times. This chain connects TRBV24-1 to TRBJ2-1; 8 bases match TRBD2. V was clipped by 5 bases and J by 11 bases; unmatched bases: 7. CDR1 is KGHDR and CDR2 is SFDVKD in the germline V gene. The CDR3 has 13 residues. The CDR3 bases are TGTGCCACCAGTGCGGGGGGGAACAGGAAGCAGTTCTTC. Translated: CATSAGGNRKQFF.